The clone carrying this T cell receptor (beta chain) was detected many times. Germline V lookup: CDR1 LNHNV, CDR2 YYDKDF (reference sequence). The ends were cut back, 8 bases at V and 7 bases at J, with 24 bases in the middle. The length of the CDR3 is 15 residues. Patients with uncontrolled infections, other autoimmune diseases, pregnancy or lactation were excluded. The data are from a study of T cells in Graves' hyperthyroidism and ophthalmopathy. TCR beta CDR3 region amplification was performed from RNA transcripts. HTBI primers were used for first-round RT-PCR of the TCR CDR3. TCRdb passed the multiplex PCR reads through MiXCR, listing each CDR3 protein once. Here the sample spans fewer than 650,000 distinct CDR3 sequences, approximately 15% being singletons.

The chain employs TRBV15 and TRBJ2-7; D may be TRBD2 (5 bases). The sample taken for sequencing was blood. The TCR comes from a woman in her forties with Graves' ophthalmopathy. In nucleotides, the CDR3 is TGTGCCACCGGTTTCCTACGCGAGGGAAGGAGGGAGCAGTACTTC. This encodes CATGFLREGRREQYF.